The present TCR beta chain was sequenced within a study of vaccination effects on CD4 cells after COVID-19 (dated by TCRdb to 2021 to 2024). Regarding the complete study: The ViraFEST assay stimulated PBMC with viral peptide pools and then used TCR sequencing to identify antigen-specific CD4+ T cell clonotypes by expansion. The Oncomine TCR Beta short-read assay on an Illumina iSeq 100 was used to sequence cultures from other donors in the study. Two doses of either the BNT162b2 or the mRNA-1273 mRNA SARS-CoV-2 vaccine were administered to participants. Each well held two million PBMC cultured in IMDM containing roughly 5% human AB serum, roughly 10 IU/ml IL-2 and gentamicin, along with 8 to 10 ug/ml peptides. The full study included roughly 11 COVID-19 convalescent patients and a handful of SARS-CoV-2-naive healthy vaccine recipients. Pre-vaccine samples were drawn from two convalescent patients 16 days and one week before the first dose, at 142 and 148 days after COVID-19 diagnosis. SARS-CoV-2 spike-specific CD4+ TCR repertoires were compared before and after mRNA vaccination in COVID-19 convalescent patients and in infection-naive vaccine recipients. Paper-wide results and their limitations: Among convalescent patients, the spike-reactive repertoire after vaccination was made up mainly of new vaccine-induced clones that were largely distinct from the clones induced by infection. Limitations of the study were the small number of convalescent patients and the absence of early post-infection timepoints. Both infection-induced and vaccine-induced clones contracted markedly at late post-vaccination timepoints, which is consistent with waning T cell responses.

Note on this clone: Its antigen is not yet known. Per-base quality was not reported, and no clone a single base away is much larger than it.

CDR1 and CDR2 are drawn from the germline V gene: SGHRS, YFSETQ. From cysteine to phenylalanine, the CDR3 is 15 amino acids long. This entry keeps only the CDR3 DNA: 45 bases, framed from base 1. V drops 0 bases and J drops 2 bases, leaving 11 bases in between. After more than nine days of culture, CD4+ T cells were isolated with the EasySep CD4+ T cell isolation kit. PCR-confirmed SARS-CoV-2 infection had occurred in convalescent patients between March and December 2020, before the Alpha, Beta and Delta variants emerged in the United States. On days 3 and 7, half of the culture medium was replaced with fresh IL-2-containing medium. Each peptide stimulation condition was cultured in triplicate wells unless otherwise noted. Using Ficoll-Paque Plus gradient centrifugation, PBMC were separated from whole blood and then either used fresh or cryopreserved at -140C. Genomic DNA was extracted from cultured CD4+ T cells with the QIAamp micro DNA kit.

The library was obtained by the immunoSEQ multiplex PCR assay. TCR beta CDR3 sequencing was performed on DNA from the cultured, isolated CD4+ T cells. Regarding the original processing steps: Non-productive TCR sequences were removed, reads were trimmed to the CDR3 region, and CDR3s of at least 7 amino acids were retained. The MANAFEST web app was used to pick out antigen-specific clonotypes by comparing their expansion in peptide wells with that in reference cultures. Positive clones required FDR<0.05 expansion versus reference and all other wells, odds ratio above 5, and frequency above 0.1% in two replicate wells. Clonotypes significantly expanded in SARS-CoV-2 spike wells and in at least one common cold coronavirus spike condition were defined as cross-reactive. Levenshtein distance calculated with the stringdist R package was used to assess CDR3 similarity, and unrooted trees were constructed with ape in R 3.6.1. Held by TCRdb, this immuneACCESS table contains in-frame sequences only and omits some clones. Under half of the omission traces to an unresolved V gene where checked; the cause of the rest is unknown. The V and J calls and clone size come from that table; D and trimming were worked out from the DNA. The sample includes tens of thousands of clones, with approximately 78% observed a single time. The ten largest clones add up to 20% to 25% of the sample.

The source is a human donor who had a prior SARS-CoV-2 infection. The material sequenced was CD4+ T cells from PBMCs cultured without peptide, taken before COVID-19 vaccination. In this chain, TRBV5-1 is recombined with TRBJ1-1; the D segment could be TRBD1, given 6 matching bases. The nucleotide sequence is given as TGCGCCAGCAGCTTGGACAGGGCGATTAACACTGAAGCTTTCTTT. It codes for CASSLDRAINTEAFF.